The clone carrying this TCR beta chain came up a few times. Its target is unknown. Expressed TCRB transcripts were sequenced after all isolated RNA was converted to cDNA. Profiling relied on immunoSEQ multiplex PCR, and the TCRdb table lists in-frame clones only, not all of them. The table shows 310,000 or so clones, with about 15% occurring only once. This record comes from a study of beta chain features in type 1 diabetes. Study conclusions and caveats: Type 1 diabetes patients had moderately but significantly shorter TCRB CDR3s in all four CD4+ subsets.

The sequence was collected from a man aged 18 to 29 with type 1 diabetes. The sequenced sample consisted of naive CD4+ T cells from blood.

CDR3 loop: CASSEGGRAAFF. For the CDR3, the DNA is TGTGCCAGCAGTGAAGGAGGGCGAGCAGCTTTCTTT. J is TRBJ1-1 and V is TRBV2; D not certain. Per the germline V gene, CDR1 is SNHLY and CDR2 is FYNNEI. Trimming took 1 base from V and 10 from J, leaving 10 bases between them. The length of the CDR3 is 12 residues.